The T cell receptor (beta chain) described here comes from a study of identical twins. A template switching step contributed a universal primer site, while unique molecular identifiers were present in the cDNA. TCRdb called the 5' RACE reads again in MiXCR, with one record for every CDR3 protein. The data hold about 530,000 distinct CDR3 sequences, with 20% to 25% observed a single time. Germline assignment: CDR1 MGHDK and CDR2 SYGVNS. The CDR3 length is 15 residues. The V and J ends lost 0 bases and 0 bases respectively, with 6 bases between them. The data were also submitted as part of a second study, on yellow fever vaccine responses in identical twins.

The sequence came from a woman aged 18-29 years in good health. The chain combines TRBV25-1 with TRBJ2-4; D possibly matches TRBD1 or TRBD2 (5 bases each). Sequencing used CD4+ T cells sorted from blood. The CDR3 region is CASSEYGGAKNIQYF. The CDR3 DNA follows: TGTGCCAGCAGTGAATATGGGGGAGCCAAAAACATTCAGTACTTC.